These 27 T cell receptor beta chains share one sample of origin, sequenced in a study of blood T cell repertoires in COVID-19 (dated by TCRdb to 2020 to 2022). The library was generated by the immunoSEQ multiplex PCR assay. TCRdb obtained this table from immuneACCESS and retained in-frame rearrangements with V and J assigned. These tables miss some clones; where compared with another copy, unresolved V genes account for less than half of the shortfall, and the remainder is unexplained. The sample table lists a few hundred thousand clones, around 88% of them with a count of one. Over 6% of the sample is taken by the ten largest. The material sequenced was PBMCs or T cells enriched from blood (not recorded which). The origin of the receptors is a woman between 40 and 50 years old who had recovered from COVID-19.

The CDR3 reads CAWTGVPGEQFF. CDR3 bases: TGTGCCTGGACTGGGGTGCCAGGGGAGCAGTTCTTC. The V call is TRBV30, the J call TRBJ2-1; possible D gene TRBD1, 5 bases. The CDR3 spans 12 residues. Trimming cost V 4 bases and J 10 bases, with 14 bases left between them. Germline CDR1 GTSNPN, CDR2 SVGIG (reference sequence).

CDR3 DNA: TGTGCCAGCAGCTTATCTGTGGGACAGGGGATTGGCTACACCTTC. Residues: CASSLSVGQGIGYTF. The chain has TRBV7-9 and TRBJ1-2, with 10 bases fitting TRBD1. The CDR3 is 15 amino acids. V was clipped by 2 bases and J by 7 bases; unmatched bases: 7. CDR1 and CDR2 (germline): SEHNR, FQNEAQ (reference sequence).

The chain uses TRBV27 and TRBJ2-1; the match to TRBD2 covers 7 bases. This CDR3 spans 16 amino acids. Germline CDR1 is MNHEY and CDR2 is SMNVEV (reference sequence). Trimming at V came to 5 bases and at J to 4 bases, leaving 11 bases not matched to a gene. CDR3 protein: CASSPSGAGVYNEQFF. CDR3 DNA sequence: TGTGCCAGCAGTCCGTCTGGGGCGGGAGTTTACAATGAGCAGTTCTTC.

This clone was observed once. The rearrangement uses TRBV4-2 and TRBJ2-7; D remains ambiguous. The CDR3 covers 15 residues. Germline values: CDR1 LGHNA, CDR2 YNFKEQ. V shed 0 bases and J shed 4 bases, with 13 bases lying between them. The CDR3 coding sequence is TGTGCCAGCAGCCAAGATTACCATTCCGGGTACGAGCAGTACTTC. It specifies CASSQDYHSGYEQYF.

This chain links TRBV20-1 with TRBJ1-1, with D hard to call. The CDR3 length is 13 residues. V lost 3 bases to trimming and J lost 3 bases, with 11 bases between them. Germline V gene sequence: CDR1 DFQATT, CDR2 SNEGSKA (reference sequence). CDR3 in DNA: TGCAGTGCTAGTATCTCCGGTGACACTGAAGCTTTCTTT. Its translation: CSASISGDTEAFF.

This chain links TRBV19 with TRBJ2-1; possible D gene TRBD2, 5 bases. The CDR3 is 14 residues long. Trimming took 5 bases from V and 9 from J, leaving 17 bases between them. Germline values: CDR1 LNHDA, CDR2 SQIVND (reference sequence). CDR3 sequence: CASSFRGIEGEQFF. CDR3 coding DNA: TGTGCCAGTAGTTTCCGAGGGATTGAGGGTGAGCAGTTCTTC.

This sequence joins TRBV3-1 (or the pseudogene TRBV3-2) and TRBJ2-7; tentatively, D is TRBD1 (6 bases). The CDR3 is 17 residues long. V was pared by 0 bases and J by 2 bases, with 17 bases between. CDR1 and CDR2 (germline): LGHDT, YNNKEL (reference sequence). The DNA for the CDR3 is TGTGCCAGCAGCCAAGATCGGACAGTAAAACTCACCTACGAGCAGTACTTC. This sequence encodes CASSQDRTVKLTYEQYF.

The J gene is TRBJ2-1, the V gene TRBV28, with D possibly matching TRBD2 (6 bases). The CDR3 sequence is 13 residues long. V was pared by 3 bases and J by 5 bases, with 8 bases between. The germline CDR1 and CDR2 sequences are MDHEN and SYDVKM. In DNA, the CDR3 is TGTGCCAGCAGTTTCGGGGGTAACAATGAGCAGTTCTTC. It is translated as CASSFGGNNEQFF.

The chain uses TRBV7-2 and TRBJ2-3, with 9 bases lining up with TRBD1. The CDR3 runs 12 residues. The V gene end was trimmed by 6 bases and the J gene end by 9 bases; junction bases not matched to a gene: 4. Germline CDR1 is SGHTA and CDR2 is FQGNSA. CDR3 sequence (DNA): TGTGCCAGCAGACAGGGGGCCACAACGCAGTATTTT. It translates to CASRQGATTQYF.

This chain connects TRBV2 to TRBJ2-2, with 7 nucleotides matching TRBD1. Germline CDR1 SNHLY, CDR2 FYNNEI. CDR3 length: 15 amino acids. J lost 6 bases, V lost 2 bases, and 6 bases had no gene match. The CDR3 DNA sequence: TGTGCCAGCAGTGAACAGACAGGGACGCCCGGGGAGCTGTTTTTT. Translation: CASSEQTGTPGELFF.

This clone was picked up a small number of times. The rearrangement links TRBV15 to TRBJ1-4; TRBD1 might be the D (5 bases). The CDR3 spans 11 residues. The V gene's germline CDR1 is LNHNV and CDR2 YYDKDF (reference sequence). The V and J ends lost 8 bases and 11 bases respectively, with 12 bases between them. Here the CDR3 reads CATSKRGKLFF. In DNA, the CDR3 is TGTGCCACCTCCAAACGGGGGAAACTGTTTTTT.

The chain couples TRBV10-3 to TRBJ2-1, with D unclear. Germline V gene data show CDR1 as ENHRY and CDR2 as SYGVKD. The ends were cut back, 0 bases at V and 4 bases at J, with 16 bases in the middle. The CDR3 sequence is 17 residues long. The CDR3 region is CAISESITNSPYNEQFF. The CDR3 nucleotides read TGTGCCATCAGTGAGTCAATTACTAACTCACCTTACAATGAGCAGTTCTTC.

V gene TRBV19 combines with J gene TRBJ2-1, with no clear D. CDR1 and CDR2 (germline): LNHDA, SQIVND (reference sequence). The CDR3 contains 13 residues. Trimming left V 6 bases short and J 0 bases short, with 6 bases between. The DNA of the CDR3 is TGTGCCAGTAGAGGCGGCTCCTACAATGAGCAGTTCTTC. Translating gives CASRGGSYNEQFF.

CDR3 in DNA: TGTGCCAGTAGTATGGGGTCGTGGAGGGGGAACACTGAAGCTTTCTTT. It translates to CASSMGSWRGNTEAFF. This sequence joins TRBV19 and TRBJ1-1, with D tentatively TRBD1 (5 bases). Germline assignment: CDR1 LNHDA and CDR2 SQIVND (reference sequence). The CDR3 extends over 16 amino acids. V was clipped by 3 bases and J by 1 base, with 15 bases between them.

The genes are TRBV5-1 and TRBJ2-2, with 9 nucleotides matching TRBD2. The CDR3 runs to 16 residues. The J segment lost 5 bases and the V segment lost 5 bases, leaving 10 bases of the junction unmatched. Germline loops: CDR1 SGHRS, CDR2 YFSETQ. CDR3 loop: CASSLVAGVVTGELFF. The CDR3 DNA follows: TGCGCCAGCAGTCTGGTAGCGGGAGTGGTGACCGGGGAGCTGTTTTTT.

V is TRBV28 and J is TRBJ1-1; 7 nucleotides align to TRBD1. The CDR3 consists of 14 residues. Germline V CDR1 and CDR2: MDHEN, SYDVKM. After removal of 3 bases from V and 4 bases from J, the junction contained 5 bases not matched to a gene. The CDR3 sequence is CASSFLQGTTEAFF. DNA of the CDR3: TGTGCCAGCAGTTTTCTACAGGGGACCACTGAAGCTTTCTTT.

The chain uses TRBV7-9 and TRBJ1-4, with D uncertain. This CDR3 has 16 amino acids. Germline V gene sequence: CDR1 SEHNR, CDR2 FQNEAQ (reference sequence). The V end was cut by 3 bases, the J end by 2 bases, with 13 bases between. The CDR3 loop is CASSLSTLATNEKLFF. CDR3 DNA: TGTGCCAGCAGCTTGTCTACGCTTGCGACTAATGAAAAACTGTTTTTT.

The rearrangement links TRBV18 to TRBJ1-5, with a tentative D call TRBD1 (6 bases). Looked up from germline, CDR1 is KGHSH and CDR2 is LQKENI. This CDR3 region has 15 residues. V was pared by 3 bases and J by 4 bases, with 13 bases between. CDR3 protein: CASSPSDRSNQPQHF. The DNA of the CDR3 is TGTGCCAGCTCACCTTCGGACAGATCAAATCAGCCCCAGCATTTT.

The chain carries TRBV7-8 and TRBJ1-1; D is undetermined. The V end lost 4 bases, the J end lost 0 bases, and 6 bases lay between the germline ends. This CDR3 is 13 amino acids long. Looked up from germline, CDR1 is SGHVS and CDR2 is FQNEAQ. Here the CDR3 reads CASSSQVNTEAFF. DNA for the CDR3: TGTGCCAGCAGCTCCCAGGTGAACACTGAAGCTTTCTTT.

The gene calls are TRBV28 and TRBJ1-5, with a possible D match to TRBD1 (5 bases). The CDR3 runs to 13 residues. Germline assignment: CDR1 MDHEN and CDR2 SYDVKM. V was clipped by 6 bases and J by 6 bases, with 12 bases between them. CDR3 region: CASRDQGGQPQHF. The DNA of the CDR3 is TGTGCCAGCAGGGACCAGGGAGGTCAGCCCCAGCATTTT.

The chain couples TRBV7-9 to TRBJ2-1; 9 bases fit TRBD2. The germline V gene has CDR1 SEHNR and CDR2 FQNEAQ (reference sequence). With V trimmed by 0 bases and J by 2 bases, 8 bases remained unmatched. The CDR3 consists of 18 residues. As DNA, the CDR3 is TGTGCCAGCAGCTTAGCACAGTTCCTAGCGGGGACCTACAATGAGCAGTTCTTC. It is translated as CASSLAQFLAGTYNEQFF.

V usage is TRBV19 and J usage is TRBJ2-2; 9 positions match TRBD1. Germline V gives CDR1 LNHDA, CDR2 SQIVND (reference sequence). V trimming: 3 bases; J trimming: 7 bases; junction bases outside the gene matches: 9. The CDR3 covers 16 residues. CDR3 nucleotides: TGTGCCAGTAGTATCCCCTACAGGGGGCGTAACGGGGAGCTGTTTTTT. It yields the protein CASSIPYRGRNGELFF.

The chain is built from TRBV11-2 and TRBJ1-6, with 9 bases lining up with TRBD1. CDR1 is SGHAT and CDR2 is FQNNGV in the germline V gene. The CDR3 is 14 amino acids. The J segment lost 9 bases and the V segment lost 4 bases, leaving 4 bases of the junction unmatched. The CDR3 coding sequence is TGTGCCAGCAGCTCGGACAGGGGACTTTCACCCCTCCACTTT. Protein product: CASSSDRGLSPLHF.

V usage is TRBV7-8 and J usage is TRBJ2-2; possibly TRBD1 for D (5 bases). Looked up from germline, CDR1 is SGHVS and CDR2 is FQNEAQ. CDR3 size: 13 residues. CDR3 sequence: CVDVGPNTGELFF. In DNA form, the CDR3 reads TGTGTCGACGTGGGGCCCAACACCGGGGAGCTGTTTTTT.

This rearrangement joins TRBV27 to TRBJ2-7; 10 nucleotides line up with TRBD1. With 6 bases clipped from V and 4 bases from J, the junction kept 12 bases outside the gene matches. Germline V gene sequence: CDR1 MNHEY, CDR2 SMNVEV (reference sequence). CDR3 length: 16 residues. CDR3 region: CASRDPGQGNEYEQYF. The CDR3 DNA follows: TGTGCCAGCAGGGATCCGGGACAGGGGAACGAATACGAGCAGTACTTC.

This sequence joins TRBV7-3 and TRBJ1-3, with D possibly TRBD1 on 5 matching bases. The germline V gene has CDR1 SGHTA and CDR2 FQGTGA. The CDR3 sequence is 16 residues long. V lost 2 bases to trimming and J lost 2 bases, with 13 bases between them. The CDR3 region has the DNA TGTGCCAGCAGCTTACAGGGTAACCCTGCTGGAAACACCATATATTTT. Protein sequence: CASSLQGNPAGNTIYF. Together with reference TRBV7-3 and TRBJ1-3, the CDR3 gives the full variable domain: GAGVSQTPSNKVTEKGKYVELRCDPISGHTALYWYRQSLGQGPEFLIYFQGTGAADDSGLPNDRFFAVRPEGSVSTLKIQRTERGDSAVYLCASSLQGNPAGNTIYFGEGSWLTVV.

The gene calls are TRBV19 and TRBJ1-5; no definite D call. Germline loops: CDR1 LNHDA, CDR2 SQIVND (reference sequence). This CDR3 spans 13 amino acids. The V end lost 6 bases, the J end lost 5 bases, and 11 bases lay between the germline ends. The CDR3: CASSEQRDQPQHF. DNA of the CDR3: TGTGCCAGTAGCGAACAGAGAGATCAGCCCCAGCATTTT.